This T cell receptor beta chain was captured by sequencing in a study of high-grade serous ovarian cancer treatment subgroups. Assay used: immunoSEQ multiplex PCR; TCRdb lists only in-frame clones, some missing. The sample contains roughly 9,800 clones, around 68% of which appear only once. Remarks on this clone: Its antigen is unidentified.

Tumor tissue was taken before any definitive surgery or chemotherapy was given. General study results and limits: Tumors within one patient showed repertoire similarity of 0.11 to 0.79.

This receptor was taken from a human donor with high-grade serous ovarian cancer. Sequenced input: tumor tissue.

CDR3 residues: CASSYTHRGGNTEAFF. The CDR3 region has the DNA TGTGCCAGCAGTTATACCCACAGGGGCGGAAACACTGAAGCTTTCTTT. The V and J genes are TRBV28 and TRBJ1-1; 7 bases are a match to TRBD1. Trimming removed 4 bases from V and 2 bases from J; junction bases left unmatched: 10. Germline loops: CDR1 MDHEN, CDR2 SYDVKM. This CDR3 is built from 16 residues.